One sample yielded the 8 T cell receptor beta chains listed below, sequenced in a study of T cell responses to AZD1222 COVID-19 vaccine. Data came from immunoSEQ multiplex PCR; TCRdb stores just in-frame clones and leaves some out. Counted here are around 150,000 clones, approximately 90% occurring once; the ten biggest clones make up approximately 1.3%. Sequenced material: peripheral blood, taken 28 days after the second AZD1222 dose. These TCRs come from an adult who received the AZD1222 COVID-19 vaccine.

V gene TRBV19 combines with J gene TRBJ2-7, with TRBD1 matching 10 bases. The germline V gene has CDR1 LNHDA and CDR2 SQIVND (reference sequence). This CDR3 has 15 amino acids. The junction had 7 bases not matched to a gene; V was cut back by 7 bases and J by 1 base. The CDR3 is CASNPDRGLSYEQYF. CDR3 nucleotide sequence: TGTGCCAGTAACCCCGACAGGGGGCTGTCCTACGAGCAGTACTTC.

On this clone itself: This sample also contains other DNA sequences that code for the same CDR3. J is TRBJ2-7 and V is TRBV28; D is unresolved. The V and J ends lost 2 bases and 4 bases respectively, with 3 bases between them. CDR1 is MDHEN and CDR2 is SYDVKM in the germline V gene. The CDR3 has 11 residues. The CDR3 reads CASSLGYEQYF. CDR3 DNA: TGTGCCAGCAGTTTAGGGTACGAGCAGTACTTC.

This chain links TRBV7-6 with TRBJ1-3, with TRBD1 identical over 8 bases. The V and J ends lost 3 bases and 9 bases, in that order; junction bases with no gene match: 13. The CDR3 loop spans 16 amino acids. CDR1 SGHVS and CDR2 FNYEAQ come from the germline V gene. Written as DNA, the CDR3 is TGTGCCAGCAGCTTCGGCGGACAGGGAAGGGTCGGCACCATATATTTT. Its protein is CASSFGGQGRVGTIYF.

The chain is built from TRBV9 and TRBJ1-5, with D unclear. The CDR3 runs to 14 residues. With 3 bases removed from V and 4 bases from J, the gap between germline ends came to 11 bases. The germline CDR1 and CDR2 sequences are SGDLS and YYNGEE. CDR3 sequence reads: CASSGAGSNQPQHF. In DNA, the CDR3 is TGTGCCAGCAGCGGGGCAGGCTCAAATCAGCCCCAGCATTTT.

V gene TRBV29-1 combines with J gene TRBJ1-1; D remains ambiguous. The germline V gene has CDR1 SQVTM and CDR2 ANQGSEA. Trimming shortened V by 7 bases and J by 1 base, and 4 bases separated the two germline ends. The CDR3 length is 10 residues. The CDR3 is CSGANTEAFF. In DNA form, the CDR3 reads TGCAGCGGCGCGAACACTGAAGCTTTCTTT.

V usage is TRBV5-4 and J usage is TRBJ2-7; 7 bases agree with TRBD2. The ends lost 0 bases at V and 0 bases at J; junction bases unmatched: 6. This CDR3 region has 16 residues. CDR1 and CDR2 from the germline V gene are SGHNT and YYREEE (reference sequence). The CDR3 protein is CASSLVFGTTSYEQYF. CDR3 coding DNA: TGTGCCAGCAGCTTGGTTTTTGGGACTACCTCCTACGAGCAGTACTTC.

The V gene is TRBV5-6, the J gene TRBJ2-1; a weak D match, TRBD2 (6 bases). V was pared by 6 bases and J by 1 base, with 14 bases between. The length of the CDR3 is 15 residues. The germline CDR1 and CDR2 sequences are SGHDT and YYEEEE. CDR3 residues: CASNDGGISYNEQFF. The CDR3 DNA follows: TGTGCCAGCAACGACGGCGGGATTTCCTACAATGAGCAGTTCTTC.

The genes are TRBV6-2 or TRBV6-3 and TRBJ2-3; TRBD2 matches at 13 bases. With 5 bases clipped from V and 4 bases from J, the junction kept 3 bases outside the gene matches. Germline assignment: CDR1 MNHEY and CDR2 SVGEGT. This CDR3 is built from 15 residues. CDR3: CASSPTSGGADTQYF. The CDR3, as DNA: TGTGCCAGCAGTCCCACTAGCGGGGGGGCAGATACGCAGTATTTT.